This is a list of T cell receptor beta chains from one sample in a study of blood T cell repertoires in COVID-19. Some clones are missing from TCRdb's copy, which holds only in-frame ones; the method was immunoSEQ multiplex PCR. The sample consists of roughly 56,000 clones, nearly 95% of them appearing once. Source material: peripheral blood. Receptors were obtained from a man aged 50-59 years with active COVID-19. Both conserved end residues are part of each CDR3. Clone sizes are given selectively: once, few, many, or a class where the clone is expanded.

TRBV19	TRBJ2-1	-	CASTSRTSGAYNEQFF
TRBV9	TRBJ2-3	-	CASSVLAGGEDTQYF
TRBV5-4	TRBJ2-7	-	CASSSHAGGTAYEQYF
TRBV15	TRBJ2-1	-	CATSRGLAGVNEQFF
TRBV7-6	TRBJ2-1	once	CASSYLAESSYNEQFF
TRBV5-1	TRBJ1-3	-	CASSLEAGNTIYF
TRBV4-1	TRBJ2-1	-	CASSPFSGSGYNEQFF
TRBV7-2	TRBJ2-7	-	CASSLTGVSYEQYF
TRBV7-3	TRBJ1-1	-	CASGRDVNTEAFF
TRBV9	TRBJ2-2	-	CASSVAGTGGTGELFF
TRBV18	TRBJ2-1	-	CASSPDSYNEQFF
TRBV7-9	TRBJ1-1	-	CASSLARQEASTEAFF
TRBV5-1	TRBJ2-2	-	CASSLGQGSTGELFF
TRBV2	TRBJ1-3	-	CASSSLRDRARGNTIYF
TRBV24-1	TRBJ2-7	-	CATRRLAGANEQYF
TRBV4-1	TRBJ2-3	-	CASSQPGLAGEGTDTQYF
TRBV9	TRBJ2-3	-	CASSARVGVAGITDTQYF
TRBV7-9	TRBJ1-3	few	CASSLDRISGNTIYF
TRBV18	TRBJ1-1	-	CASSPMDRMNTEAFF
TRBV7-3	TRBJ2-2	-	CASSLAYRGVGELFF
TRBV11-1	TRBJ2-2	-	CASSLGRSLPGELFF
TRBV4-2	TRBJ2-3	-	CASSQGSGRTPDTQYF